This T cell receptor beta chain was observed in a study of cytomegalovirus exposure and HLA in healthy donors. Study in general: In an early release, HLA-typed donors contributed roughly 85 million unique TCR sequences.

On this clone: Its antigen is not identified.

PCR used 60 Vbeta primers and 13 Jbeta primers. Only in-frame clones appear in the TCRdb table, and some are missing; sequencing was by immunoSEQ multiplex PCR. This table has roughly 150,000 clones, 75% to 85% appearing once. Study-wide results and limits: Per published accounts, TCR beta sequences correctly predicted the HLA-A and HLA-B alleles of most subjects. Later analysis showed most CMV-associated TCR beta chains appearing HLA-restricted. In a later analysis, several top co-occurrence clusters appeared linked to parvovirus B19, influenza, CMV and Epstein-Barr virus.

The material sequenced was PBMCs. This clonotype was sampled from a girl under 10 years old in good health and CMV-seropositive.

Here the CDR3 DNA reads TGTGCCAGCAGTTTATTGGAAGCGGGTGGGAGGAATGAGCAGTTCTTC. Amino acid sequence: CASSLLEAGGRNEQFF. The chain is built from TRBV27 and TRBJ2-1; the D gene is possibly TRBD2 (6 bases). Germline assignment: CDR1 MNHEY and CDR2 SMNVEV (reference sequence). The CDR3 runs to 16 residues. Trimming removed 1 base at V and 7 bases at J, with 17 bases between.